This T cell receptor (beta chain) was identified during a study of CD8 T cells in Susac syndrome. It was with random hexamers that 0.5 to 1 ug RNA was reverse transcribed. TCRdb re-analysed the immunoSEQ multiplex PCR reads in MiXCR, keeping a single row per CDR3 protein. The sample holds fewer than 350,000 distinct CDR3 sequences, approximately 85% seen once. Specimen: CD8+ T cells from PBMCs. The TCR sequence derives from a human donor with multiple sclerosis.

CDR3 in amino acids: CASTQRGTGGTEAFF. The CDR3, as DNA: TGTGCCAGCACCCAAAGAGGGACAGGGGGCACTGAAGCTTTCTTT. This chain connects TRBV12-3 or TRBV12-4 to TRBJ1-1; TRBD1 matches at 11 bases. This CDR3 region has 15 residues. The junction had 8 bases not matched to a gene; V was cut back by 7 bases and J by 4 bases.